Below are 12 T cell receptor beta chains sequenced from a single sample in a study of cytomegalovirus exposure and HLA in healthy donors. PCR employed 60 Vbeta and 13 Jbeta primers. Libraries were prepared by immunoSEQ multiplex PCR; TCRdb keeps only in-frame clonotypes and omits some of them. In the table there are about 140,000 clones, less than 80% of which are singletons. The sample comprised PBMCs. These receptors originate from a woman aged 45-65 years in good health and CMV-seropositive.

This sequence joins TRBV27 and TRBJ1-5; tentatively, D is TRBD1 (6 bases). Germline V gene lookup returns CDR1 MNHEY and CDR2 SMNVEV (reference sequence). The V end was cut by 5 bases, the J end by 6 bases, with 20 bases between. The CDR3 runs to 16 residues. DNA for the CDR3: TGTGCCAGCAGTCATACTCAGGGGCGATCGGGTCAGCCCCAGCATTTT. As protein: CASSHTQGRSGQPQHF.

This chain connects TRBV13 to TRBJ2-1, with 8 nucleotides matching TRBD2. CDR1 PRHDT and CDR2 FYEKMQ come from the germline V gene (reference sequence). This CDR3 region has 15 residues. J lost 8 bases, V lost 0 bases, and 6 bases had no gene match. The CDR3: CASSLGTGGPDEQFF. The CDR3 DNA is TGTGCCAGCAGCTTAGGGACGGGGGGGCCGGATGAGCAGTTCTTC.

The CDR3, as DNA: TGCGCCAGCAGCTTGTACCAGGGGGCTGGGGAGACCCAGTACTTC. Protein: CASSLYQGAGETQYF. The genes are TRBV5-1 and TRBJ2-5; TRBD1 matches at 8 bases. The germline V gene has CDR1 SGHRS and CDR2 YFSETQ. Trimming removed 1 base from V and 5 bases from J; junction bases left unmatched: 7. The CDR3 consists of 15 residues.

The chain couples TRBV5-1 to TRBJ1-2; D gene ambiguous. There are 14 residues in the CDR3. Germline CDR1 is SGHRS and CDR2 is YFSETQ. V was cut by 1 base and J by 0 bases, with 7 bases left in between. CDR3 residues: CASSLTASNYGYTF. The DNA for the CDR3 is TGCGCCAGCAGCTTGACAGCTTCTAACTATGGCTACACCTTC.

V and J are TRBV19 and TRBJ2-6; weak D call: TRBD2 (7 bases). Germline values: CDR1 LNHDA, CDR2 SQIVND (reference sequence). This CDR3 has 19 amino acids. The V end was cut by 4 bases, the J end by 0 bases, with 19 bases between. In DNA, the CDR3 is TGTGCCAGTAGTACCTCTGGAGGGGGGGCATTCTCTGGGGCCAACGTCCTGACTTTC. Translation gives CASSTSGGGAFSGANVLTF.

The chain combines TRBV7-6 with TRBJ2-7; 8 nucleotides agree with TRBD2. This CDR3 region has 14 residues. From germline, CDR1 is SGHVS and CDR2 FNYEAQ. Trimming cost V 0 bases and J 6 bases; bases outside gene matches: 4. The CDR3 coding sequence is TGTGCCAGCAGCTTAGCGGAGCGGGGGCCCGAGCAGTACTTC. Protein product: CASSLAERGPEQYF.

In its sample, this clone was seen once. V gene TRBV6-1 combines with J gene TRBJ2-1; TRBD2 might be the D (5 bases). Trimming removed 4 bases at V and 4 bases at J, with 11 bases between. This CDR3 is 14 amino acids long. The germline V gene encodes CDR1 MNHNS and CDR2 SASEGT. The CDR3 reads CASSALGRYNEQFF. DNA of the CDR3: TGTGCCAGCAGTGCGCTTGGGAGATACAATGAGCAGTTCTTC.

This clone was counted only a few times. CDR3 in amino acids: CASSVGSDQPQHF. The CDR3 DNA follows: TGTGCCAGCAGCGTAGGATCGGATCAGCCCCAGCATTTT. The chain combines TRBV9 with TRBJ1-5; D not resolved. The germline CDR1 and CDR2 sequences are SGDLS and YYNGEE. The CDR3 contains 13 residues. V gave up 0 bases and J gave up 5 bases, with 6 bases separating them.

This clone appeared a few times. This chain joins TRBV10-1 and TRBJ1-2, with D unresolved. CDR1 and CDR2 from the germline V gene are WNHNN and SYGVQD (reference sequence). Trimming stripped 0 bases from V and 8 bases from J, with 16 bases between. The CDR3 consists of 15 residues. CDR3 DNA sequence: TGCGCCAGCAGTGAGTCGACCGGCAGCCCAGGAGGCTACACCTTC. It yields the protein CASSESTGSPGGYTF.

The rearrangement joins TRBV28 to TRBJ2-7, with 8 bases aligning to TRBD1. Germline CDR1 and CDR2: MDHEN and SYDVKM. Trimming at V came to 7 bases and at J to 9 bases, leaving 11 bases not matched to a gene. This CDR3 has 13 amino acids. The CDR3 DNA follows: TGTGCCAGCACCCGACAGGACAGGGCTGCGCAGTACTTC. Translating it yields CASTRQDRAAQYF.

The chain couples TRBV11-3 to TRBJ2-2; TRBD1 matches at 7 bases. CDR1 is SGHNT and CDR2 is YENEEA in the germline V gene. CDR3 size: 16 residues. Unmatched junction bases numbered 6, after V lost 4 bases and J lost 1 base. CDR3 in DNA: TGTGCCAGCAGCTCCAGGACAGGCGAGAACACCGGGGAGCTGTTTTTT. Protein sequence: CASSSRTGENTGELFF. The full variable domain, rest sourced from reference TRBV11-3 and TRBJ2-2, is EAGVVQSPRYKIIEKKQPVAFWCNPISGHNTLYWYLQNLGQGPELLIRYENEEAVDDSQLPKDRFSAERLKGVDSTLKIQPAELGDSAVYLCASSSRTGENTGELFFGEGSRLTVL.

V gene TRBV6-5 combines with J gene TRBJ1-6, with TRBD1 identical over 9 bases. Germline CDR1 reads MNHEY; CDR2 reads SVGAGI. With 4 bases clipped from V and 14 bases from J, the junction kept 9 bases outside the gene matches. CDR3 length equals 14 residues. CDR3 amino acids: CASSSSGTGSSLHF. The CDR3 bases are TGTGCCAGCAGTTCGTCCGGGACAGGGTCATCCCTCCACTTT.